The sequence of this T cell receptor beta chain was determined in a study of identical twins. TCRdb reprocessed the 5' RACE reads with MiXCR, giving one entry per CDR3 protein. The table lists roughly 250,000 distinct CDR3 sequences, roughly an eighth of them singletons, with 8.8% in the top ten. Trimming removed 4 bases from V and 5 bases from J; junction bases left unmatched: 7. The CDR3 consists of 17 residues. Germline CDR1 LGHDT, CDR2 YNNKEL (reference sequence). This clonotype was seen just once. What it binds is not known. General study results and limits: Excess sharing by twins proved weaker in beta out-of-frame sequences.

The source is a woman aged 18-35 years in good health. The specimen sequenced was memory (CD45RO+) T cells sorted from blood. V usage is TRBV3-1 and J usage is TRBJ2-1, with 14 bases identical to TRBD2. The chain's CDR3 is CASSLGTSGSLNNEQFF. CDR3 coding DNA: TGTGCCAGCAGCCTCGGGACTAGCGGGAGTCTAAACAATGAGCAGTTCTTC.